Presented here are 10 T cell receptor beta chains from one specimen sequenced in a study of CD8 T cells in ankylosing spondylitis. One entry per CDR3 protein, called by TCRdb with MiXCR from the 5' RACE reads. The sample shows about 220,000 distinct CDR3 sequences, around 24% of them seen only once. The specimen sequenced was blood, either unsorted or a sorted T cell fraction (not recorded which). Source of these receptors: a male donor with ankylosing spondylitis or in good health (not recorded which).

This clonotype was found many times. This chain links TRBV27 with TRBJ2-3; D call uncertain. This CDR3 comprises 14 residues. The V end was cut by 1 base, the J end by 5 bases, with 10 bases between. The germline CDR1 and CDR2 sequences are MNHEY and SMNVEV (reference sequence). As DNA, the CDR3 is TGTGCCAGCAGTTTATTGGGGATTCGAGATACGCAGTATTTT. As protein: CASSLLGIRDTQYF.

Many counts were recorded for this clonotype. The rearrangement joins TRBV7-2 to TRBJ1-1, with D maybe TRBD1 (6 bases). Germline assignment: CDR1 SGHTA and CDR2 FQGNSA. The CDR3 has 14 amino acids. Trimming took 5 bases from V and 7 from J, leaving 17 bases between them. CDR3 in amino acids: CASSPRRGAGEAFF. CDR3 sequence (DNA): TGTGCCAGCAGCCCAAGGCGGGGGGCAGGTGAAGCTTTCTTT.

The chain combines TRBV29-1 with TRBJ2-2; D is ambiguous. The CDR3 sequence is 12 residues long. The V end was cut by 6 bases, the J end by 3 bases, with 8 bases between. Per the germline V gene, CDR1 is SQVTM and CDR2 is ANQGSEA. The DNA for the CDR3 is TGCAGCGTGATCCCGCACACCGGGGAGCTGTTTTTT. Protein sequence: CSVIPHTGELFF.

This clonotype has a count of ten or more. The genes are TRBV6-1 and TRBJ1-2; D is uncertain. Germline CDR1 and CDR2: MNHNS and SASEGT. V was cut by 6 bases and J by 0 bases, with 11 bases left in between. The CDR3 covers 14 residues. The CDR3 region is CASRRLSTNYGYTF. CDR3 coding DNA: TGTGCCAGCAGGAGACTCTCGACTAACTATGGCTACACCTTC.

The gene calls are TRBV20-1 and TRBJ2-2, with TRBD1 identical over 9 bases. J lost 6 bases, V lost 6 bases, and 8 bases had no gene match. Germline CDR1 is DFQATT and CDR2 is SNEGSKA (reference sequence). This CDR3 region has 14 residues. Here the CDR3 DNA reads TGCAGTGCCCGCGGGACAGGGTTTCCCGGGGAGCTGTTTTTT. Amino acids: CSARGTGFPGELFF.

This clonotype was seen at least ten times. The CDR3 is CASSLLKGITGYTF. The CDR3 bases are TGTGCCAGCAGCTTATTAAAGGGGATAACGGGCTACACCTTC. This chain connects TRBV11-2 to TRBJ1-2; a weak D match, TRBD1 (5 bases). CDR3 length: 14 residues. The germline V gene has CDR1 SGHAT and CDR2 FQNNGV. Trimming removed 2 bases at V and 8 bases at J, with 15 bases between.

This clonotype has a count of ten or more. The CDR3 DNA follows: TGTGCCAGCAGTTTAGGAACAGGGGGTGGTACGAGGGAGTACTTC. This sequence encodes CASSLGTGGGTREYF. The chain uses TRBV27 and TRBJ2-7, with 8 bases lining up with TRBD1. Germline V gives CDR1 MNHEY, CDR2 SMNVEV (reference sequence). The V gene end was trimmed by 2 bases and the J gene end by 11 bases; junction bases not matched to a gene: 14. This CDR3 spans 15 amino acids.

The chain joins TRBV6-1 to TRBJ2-2, with TRBD1 matching 7 bases. The junction had 5 bases not matched to a gene; V was cut back by 7 bases and J by 6 bases. The CDR3 is made up of 13 amino acids. The germline V gene has CDR1 MNHNS and CDR2 SASEGT. This CDR3 reads CASMTGKAGELFF. The CDR3, as DNA: TGTGCCAGCATGACAGGGAAGGCCGGGGAGCTGTTTTTT.

This clonotype has ten or more counts. The V and J genes are TRBV20-1 and TRBJ2-7; tentative D call: TRBD2 (6 bases). The V gene's germline CDR1 is DFQATT and CDR2 SNEGSKA (reference sequence). Trimming removed 3 bases from V and 4 bases from J, with 16 bases in between. The CDR3 runs to 14 residues. For the CDR3, the DNA is TGCAGTGCTAGTATCGGGAGACCCTCTTACGAGCAGTACTTC. Residues: CSASIGRPSYEQYF.

The chain carries TRBV6-5 and TRBJ2-6, with TRBD1 matching over 8 bases. There are 16 residues in the CDR3. CDR1 and CDR2 from the germline V gene are MNHEY and SVGAGI. J gave up 4 bases and V 4 bases, and 6 bases lay outside the gene matches. The CDR3 spells CASSSHRGAGANVLTF. For the CDR3, the DNA is TGTGCCAGCAGTTCTCACAGGGGGGCAGGGGCCAACGTCCTGACTTTC.